This record concerns one T cell receptor (beta chain) sequence. The data belong to a study of shared clonotypes between healthy human individuals. CD8 cells regarded as naive lacked CD45RO, were positively chosen for CCR7, and omitted terminally differentiated effector memory CD45RA+ cells. Clones were read by immunoSEQ multiplex PCR, and TCRdb kept only the in-frame ones, dropping some. The data contain millions of clones, about 95% of them singletons. Germline values: CDR1 MNHEY, CDR2 SVGAGI. The CDR3 extends over 14 amino acids. Trimming at V came to 5 bases and at J to 8 bases, leaving 6 bases not matched to a gene.

The gene calls are TRBV6-5 and TRBJ2-7; 13 bases align to TRBD2. The receptor was isolated from a man in his late teens or twenties in good health. The sequencing sample was made of naive CD8+ T cells sorted from blood. CDR3 nucleotides: TGTGCCAGCAGTGAGGGACTAGCGGGAAACCAGCAGTACTTC. Amino acid sequence: CASSEGLAGNQQYF.